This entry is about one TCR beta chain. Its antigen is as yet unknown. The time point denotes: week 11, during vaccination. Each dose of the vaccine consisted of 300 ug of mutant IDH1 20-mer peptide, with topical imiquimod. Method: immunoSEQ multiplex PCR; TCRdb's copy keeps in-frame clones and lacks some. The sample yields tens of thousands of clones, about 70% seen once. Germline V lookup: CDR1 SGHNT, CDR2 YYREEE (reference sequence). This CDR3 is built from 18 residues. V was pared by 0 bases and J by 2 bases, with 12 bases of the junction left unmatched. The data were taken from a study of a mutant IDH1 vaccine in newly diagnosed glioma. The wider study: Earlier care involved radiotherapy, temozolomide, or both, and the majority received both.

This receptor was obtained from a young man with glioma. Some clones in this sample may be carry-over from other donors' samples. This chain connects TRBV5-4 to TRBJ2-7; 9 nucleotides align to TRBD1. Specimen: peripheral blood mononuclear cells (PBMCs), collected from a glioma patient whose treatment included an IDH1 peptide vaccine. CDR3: CASSLAISGTGIAYEQYF. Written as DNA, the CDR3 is TGTGCCAGCAGCTTGGCGATTTCCGGGACAGGGATCGCCTACGAGCAGTACTTC.